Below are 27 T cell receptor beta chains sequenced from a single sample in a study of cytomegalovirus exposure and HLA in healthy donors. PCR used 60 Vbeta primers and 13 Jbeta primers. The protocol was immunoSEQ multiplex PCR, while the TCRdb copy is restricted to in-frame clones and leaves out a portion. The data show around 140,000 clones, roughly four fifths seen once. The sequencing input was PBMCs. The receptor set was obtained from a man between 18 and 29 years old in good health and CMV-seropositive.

CDR3 sequence (DNA): TGTGCCAGCAGCGTAGTAGAGAGACAGGGGGCGCGGGTTACTGAAGCTTTCTTT. It encodes CASSVVERQGARVTEAFF. The chain links TRBV9 to TRBJ1-1; 10 bases map to TRBD1. The J segment lost 5 bases and the V segment lost 0 bases, leaving 13 bases of the junction unmatched. There are 18 residues in the CDR3. Germline V gene lookup returns CDR1 SGDLS and CDR2 YYNGEE. Based on the CDR3 plus reference TRBV9 and TRBJ1-1, the full variable domain is DSGVTQTPKHLITATGQRVTLRCSPRSGDLSVYWYQQSLDQGLQFLIQYYNGEERAKGNILERFSAQQFPDLHSELNLSSLELGDSALYFCASSVVERQGARVTEAFFGQGTRLTVV.

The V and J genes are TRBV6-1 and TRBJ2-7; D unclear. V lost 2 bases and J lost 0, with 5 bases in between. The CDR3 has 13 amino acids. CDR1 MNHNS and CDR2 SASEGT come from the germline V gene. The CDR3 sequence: CASSEQNSYEQYF. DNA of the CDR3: TGTGCCAGCAGTGAACAGAACTCCTACGAGCAGTACTTC.

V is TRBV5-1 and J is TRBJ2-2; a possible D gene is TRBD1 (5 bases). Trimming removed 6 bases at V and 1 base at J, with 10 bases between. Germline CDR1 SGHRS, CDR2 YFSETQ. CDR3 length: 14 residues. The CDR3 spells CASNPDRNTGELFF. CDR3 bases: TGCGCCAGCAACCCTGACAGGAACACCGGGGAGCTGTTTTTT. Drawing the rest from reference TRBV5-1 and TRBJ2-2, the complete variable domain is KAGVTQTPRYLIKTRGQQVTLSCSPISGHRSVSWYQQTPGQGLQFLFEYFSETQRNKGNFPGRFSGRQFSNSRSEMNVSTLELGDSALYLCASNPDRNTGELFFGEGSRLTVL.

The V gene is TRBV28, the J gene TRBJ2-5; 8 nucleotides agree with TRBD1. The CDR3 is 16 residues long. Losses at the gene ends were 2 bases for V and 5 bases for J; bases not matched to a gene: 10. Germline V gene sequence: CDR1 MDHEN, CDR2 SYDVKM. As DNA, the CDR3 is TGTGCCAGCAGTTTACCTAACGACAGGGGCGAGGAGACCCAGTACTTC. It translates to CASSLPNDRGEETQYF.

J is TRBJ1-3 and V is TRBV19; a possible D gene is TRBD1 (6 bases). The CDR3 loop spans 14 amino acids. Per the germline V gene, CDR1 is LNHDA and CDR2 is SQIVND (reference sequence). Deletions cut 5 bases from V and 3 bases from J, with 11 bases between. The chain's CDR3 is CASSPQGSGNTIYF. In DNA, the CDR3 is TGTGCCAGTAGTCCCCAGGGGAGTGGAAACACCATATATTTT.

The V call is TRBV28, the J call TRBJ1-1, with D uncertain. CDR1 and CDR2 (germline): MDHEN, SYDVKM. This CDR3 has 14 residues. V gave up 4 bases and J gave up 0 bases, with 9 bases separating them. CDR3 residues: CASSSRGLNTEAFF. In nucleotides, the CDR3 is TGTGCCAGCAGTTCACGGGGTCTGAACACTGAAGCTTTCTTT.

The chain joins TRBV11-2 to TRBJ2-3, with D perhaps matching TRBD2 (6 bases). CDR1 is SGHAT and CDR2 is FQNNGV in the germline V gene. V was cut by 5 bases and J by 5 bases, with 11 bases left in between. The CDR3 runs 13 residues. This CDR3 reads CASSPWRGDTQYF. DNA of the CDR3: TGTGCCAGCAGCCCTTGGCGGGGAGATACGCAGTATTTT.

The CDR3 DNA reads as TGTGCCAGCAGTGGGTTCCAGGGGGCATCTAATGAAAAACTGTTTTTT. Its protein product is CASSGFQGASNEKLFF. The chain recombines TRBV25-1 with TRBJ1-4, with 8 bases matching TRBD1. Trimming cost V 4 bases and J 3 bases; bases outside gene matches: 7. Germline V gene lookup returns CDR1 MGHDK and CDR2 SYGVNS. This CDR3 spans 16 amino acids.

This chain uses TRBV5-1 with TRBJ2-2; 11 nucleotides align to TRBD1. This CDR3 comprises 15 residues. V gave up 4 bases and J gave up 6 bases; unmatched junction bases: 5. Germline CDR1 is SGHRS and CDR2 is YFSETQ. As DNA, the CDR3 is TGCGCCAGCAGCCCTCTGGGACAGGGGGCCGGGGAGCTGTTTTTT. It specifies CASSPLGQGAGELFF.

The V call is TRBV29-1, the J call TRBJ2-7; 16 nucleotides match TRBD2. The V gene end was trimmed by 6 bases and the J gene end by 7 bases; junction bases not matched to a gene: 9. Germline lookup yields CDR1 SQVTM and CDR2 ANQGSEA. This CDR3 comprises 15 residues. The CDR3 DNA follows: TGCAGCGTGACGGGACTAGCGGGAGGGCCGGATGAGCAGTACTTC. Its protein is CSVTGLAGGPDEQYF.

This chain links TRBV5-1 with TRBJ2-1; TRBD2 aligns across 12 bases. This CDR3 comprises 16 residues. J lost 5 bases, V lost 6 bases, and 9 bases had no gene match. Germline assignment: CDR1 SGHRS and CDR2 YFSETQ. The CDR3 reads CASMVTSGSTHNEQFF. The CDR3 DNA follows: TGCGCCAGCATGGTGACTAGCGGGAGTACCCACAATGAGCAGTTCTTC.

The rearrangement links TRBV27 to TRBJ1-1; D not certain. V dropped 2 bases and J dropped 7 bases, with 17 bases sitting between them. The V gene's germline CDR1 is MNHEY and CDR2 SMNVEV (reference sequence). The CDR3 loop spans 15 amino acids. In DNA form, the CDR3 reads TGTGCCAGCAGTTTAGGGCCCTCAAACACGGTTGAAGCTTTCTTT. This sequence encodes CASSLGPSNTVEAFF.

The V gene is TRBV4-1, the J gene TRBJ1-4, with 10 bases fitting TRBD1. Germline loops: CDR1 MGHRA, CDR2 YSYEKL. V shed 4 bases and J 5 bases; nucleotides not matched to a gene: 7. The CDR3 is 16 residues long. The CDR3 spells CASSPSPGQGNEKLFF. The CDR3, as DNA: TGCGCCAGCAGCCCCTCACCGGGACAGGGGAATGAAAAACTGTTTTTT.

The CDR3 DNA reads TGTGCCAGCCTCCTAGCGGGAGGAGAGACCCAGTACTTC. Translation gives CASLLAGGETQYF. The rearrangement uses TRBV28 and TRBJ2-5; 11 bases map to TRBD2. The CDR3 loop spans 13 amino acids. Trimming cost V 8 bases and J 4 bases; bases outside gene matches: 3. The germline V gene encodes CDR1 MDHEN and CDR2 SYDVKM.

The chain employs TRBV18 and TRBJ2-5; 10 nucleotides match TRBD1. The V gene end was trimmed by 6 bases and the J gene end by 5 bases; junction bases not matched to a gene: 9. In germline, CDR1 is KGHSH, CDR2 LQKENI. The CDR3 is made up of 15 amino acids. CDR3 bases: TGTGCCAGCTCGCCTCGTGGGACAGGGGTGGAGACCCAGTACTTC. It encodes CASSPRGTGVETQYF.

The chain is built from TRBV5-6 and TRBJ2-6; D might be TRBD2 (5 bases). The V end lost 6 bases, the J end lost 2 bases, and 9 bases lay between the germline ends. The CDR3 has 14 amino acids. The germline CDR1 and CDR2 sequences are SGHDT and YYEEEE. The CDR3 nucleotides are TGTGCCAGCACCACCGGGGCTGGGGCCAACGTCCTGACTTTC. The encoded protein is CASTTGAGANVLTF.

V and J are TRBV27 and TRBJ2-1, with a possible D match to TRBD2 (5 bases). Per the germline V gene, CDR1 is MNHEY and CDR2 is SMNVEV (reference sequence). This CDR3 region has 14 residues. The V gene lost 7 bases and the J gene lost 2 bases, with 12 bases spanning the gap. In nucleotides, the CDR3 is TGTGCCAGCATCGGACTGGATACCTACAATGAGCAGTTCTTC. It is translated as CASIGLDTYNEQFF.

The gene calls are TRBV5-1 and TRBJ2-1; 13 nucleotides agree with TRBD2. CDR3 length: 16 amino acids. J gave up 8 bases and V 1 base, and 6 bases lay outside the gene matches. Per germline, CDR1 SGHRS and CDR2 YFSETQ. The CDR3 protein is CASSLTGTSGIDEQFF. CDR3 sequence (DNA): TGCGCCAGCAGCTTGACCGGGACTAGCGGGATAGATGAGCAGTTCTTC.

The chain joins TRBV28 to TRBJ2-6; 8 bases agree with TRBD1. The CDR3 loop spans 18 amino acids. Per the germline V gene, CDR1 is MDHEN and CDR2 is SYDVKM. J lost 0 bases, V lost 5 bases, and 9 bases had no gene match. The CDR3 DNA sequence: TGTGCCAGCAGTACTATTGGACAGGGCTCCTCTGGGGCCAACGTCCTGACTTTC. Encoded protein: CASSTIGQGSSGANVLTF.

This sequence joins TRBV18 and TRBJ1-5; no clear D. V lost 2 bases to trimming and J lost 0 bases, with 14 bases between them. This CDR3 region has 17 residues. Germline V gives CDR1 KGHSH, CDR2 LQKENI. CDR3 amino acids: CASSPAGRLYSNQPQHF. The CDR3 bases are TGTGCCAGCTCACCAGCGGGAAGGTTGTATAGCAATCAGCCCCAGCATTTT.

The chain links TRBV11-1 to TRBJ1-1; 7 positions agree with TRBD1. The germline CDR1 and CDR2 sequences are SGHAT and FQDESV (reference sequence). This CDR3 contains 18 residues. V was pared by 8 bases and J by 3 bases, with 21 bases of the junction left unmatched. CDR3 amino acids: CASDQLPRLTTGDTEAFF. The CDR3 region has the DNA TGTGCCAGCGACCAACTCCCCAGGCTAACTACAGGGGACACTGAAGCTTTCTTT.

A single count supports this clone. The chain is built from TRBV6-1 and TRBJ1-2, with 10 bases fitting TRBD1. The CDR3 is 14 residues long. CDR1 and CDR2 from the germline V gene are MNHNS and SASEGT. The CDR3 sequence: CARFGTGEVTGYTF. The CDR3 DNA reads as TGTGCTAGATTTGGGACAGGGGAGGTCACGGGCTACACCTTC.

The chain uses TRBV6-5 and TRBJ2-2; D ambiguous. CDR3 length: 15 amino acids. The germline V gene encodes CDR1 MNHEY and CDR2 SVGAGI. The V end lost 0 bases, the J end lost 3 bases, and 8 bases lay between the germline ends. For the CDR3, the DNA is TGTGCCAGCAGTTACTCACTGGGCTACACCGGGGAGCTGTTTTTT. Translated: CASSYSLGYTGELFF.

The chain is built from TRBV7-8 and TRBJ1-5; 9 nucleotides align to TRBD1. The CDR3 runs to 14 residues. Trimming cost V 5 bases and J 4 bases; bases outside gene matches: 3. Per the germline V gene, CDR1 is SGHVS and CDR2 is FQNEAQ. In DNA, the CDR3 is TGTGCCAGCAGCACGACAGGGGGTAATCAGCCCCAGCATTTT. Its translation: CASSTTGGNQPQHF.

This CDR3 reads CASSYTSVPQYF. The CDR3, as DNA: TGTGCCAGCAGTTACACTAGCGTTCCCCAGTACTTC. The V and J genes are TRBV6-5 and TRBJ2-5, with 7 bases lining up with TRBD2. The CDR3 has 12 amino acids. The junction had 3 bases not matched to a gene; V was cut back by 2 bases and J by 9 bases. CDR1 is MNHEY, CDR2 SVGAGI, per germline.

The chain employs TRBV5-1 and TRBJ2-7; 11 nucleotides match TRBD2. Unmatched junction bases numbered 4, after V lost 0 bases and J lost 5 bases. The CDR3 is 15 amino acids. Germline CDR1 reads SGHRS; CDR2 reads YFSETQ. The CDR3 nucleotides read TGCGCCAGCAGCTTGGCCACTAGCGGGAGCCACGAGCAGTACTTC. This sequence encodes CASSLATSGSHEQYF.

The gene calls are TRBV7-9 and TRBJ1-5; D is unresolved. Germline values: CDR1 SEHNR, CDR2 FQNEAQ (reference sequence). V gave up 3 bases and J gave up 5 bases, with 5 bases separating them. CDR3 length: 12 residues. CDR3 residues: CASSFGDQPQHF. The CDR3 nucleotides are TGTGCCAGCAGCTTCGGGGATCAGCCCCAGCATTTT.